The source of this T cell receptor beta chain is a study of blood T cell repertoires in COVID-19. Study context: The study drew acute and convalescent COVID-19 samples from the United States, Italy and Spain. The cDNA or gDNA used as material had been derived from T cells, B-cell-depleted T cells, or PBMCs.

As originally analysed: Estimated nucleated cell counts came from reference gene primer amplification. Data came from immunoSEQ multiplex PCR; TCRdb stores just in-frame clones and leaves some out. V, J and clone size were drawn from that table, and D and trimming were deduced from the DNA. The table includes more than 70,000 clones, less than 85% detected once. This clone came up once. V dropped 1 base and J dropped 6 bases, with 7 bases sitting between them. The length of the CDR3 is 14 residues. Germline-derived CDR1 and CDR2 are LGHDT and YNNKEL (reference sequence). The chain carries TRBV3-1 (or the pseudogene TRBV3-2) and TRBJ1-6; tentative D call: TRBD1 (5 bases). The TCR sequence derives from a woman in her sixties or seventies with acute or convalescent COVID-19. Material for sequencing was peripheral blood. The CDR3 loop reads CASSQGQINSPLHF. CDR3 sequence (DNA): TGTGCCAGCAGCCAAGGACAGATTAATTCACCCCTCCACTTT.